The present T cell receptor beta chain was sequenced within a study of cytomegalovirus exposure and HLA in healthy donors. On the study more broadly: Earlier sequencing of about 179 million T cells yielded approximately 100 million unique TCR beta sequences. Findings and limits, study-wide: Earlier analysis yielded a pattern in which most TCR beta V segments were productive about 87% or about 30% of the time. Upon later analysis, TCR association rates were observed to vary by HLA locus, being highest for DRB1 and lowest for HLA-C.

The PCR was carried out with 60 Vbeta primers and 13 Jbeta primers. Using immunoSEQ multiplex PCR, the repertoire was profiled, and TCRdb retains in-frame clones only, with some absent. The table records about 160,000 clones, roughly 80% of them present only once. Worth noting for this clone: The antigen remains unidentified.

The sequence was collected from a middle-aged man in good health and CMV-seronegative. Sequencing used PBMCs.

CDR3 sequence: CASSPHVRGWTGNTIYF. The CDR3 nucleotides are TGTGCCAGCAGCCCCCATGTTAGGGGCTGGACTGGAAACACCATATATTTT. The V and J genes are TRBV9 and TRBJ1-3, with D possibly matching TRBD1 (5 bases). The CDR3 has 17 amino acids. The germline V gene has CDR1 SGDLS and CDR2 YYNGEE. The V end was cut by 4 bases, the J end by 2 bases, with 19 bases between.